The rows below give T cell receptor beta chains drawn from one sample of a study of cytomegalovirus exposure and HLA in healthy donors. Method: immunoSEQ multiplex PCR; TCRdb's copy keeps in-frame clones and lacks some. The data contain tens of thousands of clones, around three quarters of them singletons. Sequenced sample: PBMCs. These receptors originate from a man under 40 in good health and CMV-seronegative. Each CDR3 is given with its conserved first and last residue. The order of the fields is V gene, J gene, CDR3 length, CDR3 protein.

>TRBV15|TRBJ1-2|13
CATSQRTDYGYTF
>TRBV10-3|TRBJ1-5|16
CAISPTGGRGNQPQHF
>TRBV7-9|TRBJ2-1|17
CASSKTSGRALNNEQFF
>TRBV19|TRBJ2-1|15
CASSPDRGVYNEQFF
>TRBV5-6|TRBJ2-7|15
CASSLGLAGGYEQYF
>TRBV6-1|TRBJ2-1|17
CASSERGLAGGYNEQFF
>TRBV6-1|TRBJ2-1|15
CASRPARDRGVEQFF
>TRBV15|TRBJ1-4|15
CATSSGTGGVEKLFF
>TRBV5-6|TRBJ2-2|16
CASSSSDYTDAGELFF
>TRBV9|TRBJ2-1|17
CASSEWAASGSKDEQFF
>TRBV7-3|TRBJ1-1|13
CASSEGRNTEAFF
>TRBV19|TRBJ1-4|14
CASRGQATNEKLFF
>TRBV7-9|TRBJ1-1|15
CASSFPGGLKTEAFF
>TRBV7-9|TRBJ1-6|13
CASRLGGDSPLHF
>TRBV11-2|TRBJ1-2|14
CASSTQGANYGYTF
>TRBV21-1|TRBJ2-5|16
CASSKAHGSGQETQYF
>TRBV27|TRBJ1-2|16
CASSSLQGTKNYGYTF
>TRBV7-9|TRBJ1-2|19
CASSLGFGTALHTNYGYTF
>TRBV6-1|TRBJ2-1|13
CASRTGGYNEQFF
>TRBV5-1|TRBJ1-2|14
CASSLEWGRDGYTF
>TRBV6-5|TRBJ2-7|13
CASSRDRVYEQYF
>TRBV4-3|TRBJ2-3|13
CASSQSGTDTQYF
>TRBV6-7|TRBJ2-1|14
CASSSPGDYNEQFF
>TRBV6-5|TRBJ1-1|12
CASSRGNTEAFF
>TRBV7-9|TRBJ2-5|13
CASSPYDKETQYF
>TRBV20-1|TRBJ1-1|11
CSASVNTEAFF
>TRBV5-1|TRBJ2-5|12
CASSSQGLPQYF
>TRBV6-1|TRBJ1-1|14
CASSERRKNTEAFF
>TRBV10-3|TRBJ1-2|14
CAIRMDISSYGYTF
>TRBV7-8|TRBJ2-4|17
CASSSVPGLGAKNIQYF
>TRBV7-9|TRBJ2-3|14
CASSGPVIADTQYF
>TRBV19|TRBJ2-1|19
CASSIGTSGRWSSYNEQFF
>TRBV19|TRBJ2-1|13
CASSITGYNEQFF
>TRBV5-1|TRBJ2-2|15
CASSWDRGLTGELFF
>TRBV7-9|TRBJ1-1|13
CATQVGEDTEAFF
>TRBV5-4|TRBJ2-3|16
CASSFFWAADTDTQYF
>TRBV20-1|TRBJ2-7|11
CSGQGTYEQYF
>TRBV19|TRBJ2-5|14
CASSKGTFQETQYF
>TRBV19|TRBJ2-1|14
CASGRRVSYNEQFF
>TRBV7-9|TRBJ2-1|14
CAGRLAGADNEQFF
>TRBV2|TRBJ1-2|14
CASKGTGGIYGYTF
>TRBV5-1|TRBJ1-2|18
CASRPRAGQVFGFYGYTF
>TRBV4-2|TRBJ2-3|15
CASSPEAGGTDTQYF
>TRBV6-1|TRBJ2-1|16
CASSEWAGGNYNEQFF
>TRBV19|TRBJ2-4|16
CASTRGKWIAKNIQYF
>TRBV19|TRBJ1-3|14
CASSMVPAGNTIYF
>TRBV5-6|TRBJ2-3|17
CASRTYQRESGTDTQYF
>TRBV6-5|TRBJ2-7|12
CASSSRVGEQYF
>TRBV2|TRBJ2-5|15
CASSLAGGTKRTQYF
>TRBV5-6|TRBJ2-3|17
CASSGLAGGLSTDTQYF
>TRBV10-3|TRBJ1-1|15
CAISEGRGPQTEAFF
>TRBV7-3|TRBJ2-3|15
CASRASGGYTDTQYF
>TRBV4-1|TRBJ2-5|15
CASSHPEGGGQTQYF
>TRBV4-3|TRBJ1-2|16
CASSQDRNGGGYGYTF
>TRBV6-1|TRBJ2-7|15
CASSEPAGGSYEQYF
>TRBV2|TRBJ1-6|13
CASRQGPDSPLHF
>TRBV9|TRBJ2-3|14
CASSVQGQGDTQYF
>TRBV4-1|TRBJ1-2|14
CASSHSTGNYGYTF
>TRBV10-3|TRBJ2-1|15
CAISPRQGTYNEQFF
>TRBV18|TRBJ2-2|15
CASSPPRGNTGELFF